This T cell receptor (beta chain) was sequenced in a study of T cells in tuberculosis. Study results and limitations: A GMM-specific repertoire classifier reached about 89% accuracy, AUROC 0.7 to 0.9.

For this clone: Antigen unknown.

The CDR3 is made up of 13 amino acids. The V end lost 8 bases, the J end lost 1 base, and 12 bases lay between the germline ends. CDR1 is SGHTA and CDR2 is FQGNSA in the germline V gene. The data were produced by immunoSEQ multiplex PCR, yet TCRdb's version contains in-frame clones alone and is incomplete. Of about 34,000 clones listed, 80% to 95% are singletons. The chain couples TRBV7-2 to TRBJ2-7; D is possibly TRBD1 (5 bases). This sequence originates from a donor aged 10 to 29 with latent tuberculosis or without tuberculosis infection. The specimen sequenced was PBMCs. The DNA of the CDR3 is TGTGCCAGCGGACACAGGAATTCCTACGAGCAGTACTTC. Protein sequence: CASGHRNSYEQYF.